These 17 T cell receptor beta chains share one sample of origin, sequenced in a study of shared clonotypes between healthy human individuals. Sequencing was performed with immunoSEQ multiplex PCR; in TCRdb, only in-frame clones are kept and a portion is missing. The sample consists of more than 2 million clones, 85% to 95% of them appearing once. The sample taken for sequencing was naive CD4+ T cells sorted from blood. Subset in this sample: CD45RA+ positively selected. These receptors came from a man aged 18 to 35 in good health.

The V call is TRBV30, the J call TRBJ2-3; D possibly corresponds to TRBD1 (6 bases). CDR1 is GTSNPN and CDR2 is SVGIG in the germline V gene (reference sequence). V was trimmed by 2 bases and J by 5 bases, leaving 11 bases between them. This CDR3 region has 13 residues. This chain's CDR3 is CAWSRDTKDTQYF. The CDR3 coding sequence is TGTGCCTGGAGTCGGGACACAAAAGATACGCAGTATTTT.

The J gene is TRBJ2-7, the V gene TRBV7-2; 7 positions agree with TRBD1. The germline gives CDR1 SGHTA, CDR2 FQGNSA. Trimming removed 3 bases from V and 2 bases from J; junction bases left unmatched: 4. The CDR3 covers 14 residues. This chain's CDR3 is CASSFPGTAYEQYF. Written as DNA, the CDR3 is TGTGCCAGCAGCTTTCCCGGGACAGCCTACGAGCAGTACTTC.

CDR3 loop: CASSAGATVGQVQFF. The CDR3 DNA reads TGCGCCAGCAGTGCGGGAGCAACGGTGGGTCAAGTGCAGTTCTTC. The chain carries TRBV10-1 and TRBJ2-1; tentative D call: TRBD2 (6 bases). The germline V gene has CDR1 WNHNN and CDR2 SYGVQD (reference sequence). Between the trimmed V and J ends, which lost 4 bases and 12 bases, there was a span of 22 bases. The CDR3 is made up of 15 amino acids.

The chain carries TRBV5-5 and TRBJ2-5; 9 bases are shared with TRBD1. V dropped 4 bases and J dropped 5; count of bases not matched to a gene: 9. Looked up from germline, CDR1 is SGHKS and CDR2 is YYEKEE (reference sequence). The CDR3 extends over 15 amino acids. The CDR3 sequence: CASSIRDRDWETQYF. The CDR3 region has the DNA TGTGCCAGCAGCATCCGGGACAGGGATTGGGAGACCCAGTACTTC.

The J gene is TRBJ2-3, the V gene TRBV5-1; D is possibly TRBD2 (6 bases). CDR1 is SGHRS, CDR2 YFSETQ, per germline. The CDR3 contains 14 residues. The germline V and J ends were trimmed by 0 bases and 14 bases, with 19 bases remaining between them. The CDR3 loop reads CASSLEPQTSTWYF. The CDR3 nucleotides read TGCGCCAGCAGCTTGGAGCCCCAAACTAGCACGTGGTATTTT.

The V gene is TRBV6-5, the J gene TRBJ1-3; 7 bases agree with TRBD1. From germline, CDR1 is MNHEY and CDR2 SVGAGI. V dropped 4 bases and J dropped 0; count of bases not matched to a gene: 3. The CDR3 loop spans 15 amino acids. DNA for the CDR3: TGTGCCAGCAGTTCAACAGGGGCCTCTGGAAACACCATATATTTT. Translation gives CASSSTGASGNTIYF.

Regarding this clone: Other DNA sequences in this specimen translate into the identical CDR3. This chain joins TRBV5-1 and TRBJ2-7; weak D call: TRBD1 (6 bases). This CDR3 is built from 14 residues. The V gene lost 1 base and the J gene lost 3 bases, with 11 bases spanning the gap. Germline values: CDR1 SGHRS, CDR2 YFSETQ. CDR3 amino acids: CASSLIQGVYEQYF. The DNA for the CDR3 is TGCGCCAGCAGCTTGATACAGGGAGTCTACGAGCAGTACTTC.

This clone was seen more than once but under ten times. CDR3 nucleotides: TGTGCCAGCAGCTCCGAATGGACTGGATATGGCTACACCTTC. This codes for CASSSEWTGYGYTF. The V call is TRBV7-8, the J call TRBJ1-2; no clear D gene. The V end was cut by 4 bases, the J end by 5 bases, with 14 bases between. From germline, CDR1 is SGHVS and CDR2 FQNEAQ. There are 14 residues in the CDR3.

This clone was recorded only once. Other DNA sequences in the same sample also yield this CDR3. The chain has TRBV5-1 and TRBJ1-1, with 10 positions matching TRBD1. The V segment lost 4 bases and the J segment 5 bases; nucleotides outside the gene matches: 5. Germline-derived CDR1 and CDR2 are SGHRS and YFSETQ. The CDR3 loop spans 14 amino acids. The CDR3 DNA is TGCGCCAGCAGCCTACGGGACAGGGGTACTGAAGCTTTCTTT. Amino acid sequence: CASSLRDRGTEAFF.

The chain joins TRBV7-9 to TRBJ2-2, with 7 bases lining up with TRBD1. The CDR3 contains 16 residues. CDR1 is SEHNR, CDR2 FQNEAQ, per germline (reference sequence). The V segment lost 1 base and the J segment 4 bases; nucleotides outside the gene matches: 6. The CDR3 spells CASSLVGTAATGELFF. CDR3 nucleotides: TGTGCCAGCAGCTTAGTAGGGACAGCCGCCACCGGGGAGCTGTTTTTT. Variable domain in full (rest from reference TRBV7-9 and TRBJ2-2): DTGVSQNPRHKITKRGQNVTFRCDPISEHNRLYWYRQTLGQGPEFLTYFQNEAQLEKSRLLSDRFSAERPKGSFSTLEIQRTEQGDSAMYLCASSLVGTAATGELFFGEGSRLTVL.

This chain connects TRBV11-2 to TRBJ1-2; D ambiguous. In germline, CDR1 is SGHAT, CDR2 FQNNGV. V was cut by 4 bases and J by 4 bases, with 13 bases left in between. The CDR3 runs to 14 residues. In nucleotides, the CDR3 is TGTGCCAGCAGCTACTCCCCCGCCGCCTATGGCTACACCTTC. Its protein is CASSYSPAAYGYTF.

The chain employs TRBV2 and TRBJ2-2; D remains ambiguous. The CDR3 sequence is 14 residues long. Germline V CDR1 and CDR2: SNHLY, FYNNEI. The germline V and J ends were trimmed by 4 bases and 7 bases, with 13 bases remaining between them. The CDR3 reads CASSGVASGGELFF. The CDR3 DNA reads TGTGCCAGCAGTGGGGTTGCGTCGGGCGGGGAGCTGTTTTTT. The full variable domain, completed using reference TRBV2 and TRBJ2-2, is EPEVTQTPSHQVTQMGQEVILRCVPISNHLYFYWYRQILGQKVEFLVSFYNNEISEKSEIFDDQFSVERPDGSNFTLKIRSTKLEDSAMYFCASSGVASGGELFFGEGSRLTVL.

The chain has TRBV2 and TRBJ2-7; 8 bases fit TRBD1. CDR1 and CDR2 (germline): SNHLY, FYNNEI. The CDR3 totals 14 residues. V lost 4 bases and J lost 2; bases outside the gene matches: 4. The CDR3 region is CASSAVTGAYEQYF. The CDR3 region has the DNA TGTGCCAGCAGTGCTGTGACAGGGGCCTACGAGCAGTACTTC.

This clone was seen a single time. CDR3 region: CASSLGTPNQPQHF. The CDR3 region has the DNA TGTGCCAGCAGCTTAGGGACTCCTAATCAGCCCCAGCATTTT. The chain is built from TRBV7-8 and TRBJ1-5; D is unclear. The CDR3 is 14 residues long. CDR1 is SGHVS and CDR2 is FQNEAQ in the germline V gene. Between the trimmed V and J ends, which lost 1 base and 4 bases, there was a span of 8 bases.

The V and J genes are TRBV10-3 and TRBJ2-7, with D possibly being TRBD2 (5 bases). Germline-derived CDR1 and CDR2 are ENHRY and SYGVKD. The CDR3 consists of 14 residues. V gave up 4 bases and J gave up 3 bases, with 13 bases separating them. The CDR3 nucleotides are TGTGCCATCAGTGGAGGGCCGGGGAGCTACGAGCAGTACTTC. Translation gives CAISGGPGSYEQYF.

This CDR3 reads CASSLPGQPQHF. CDR3 coding DNA: TGTGCCAGCAGCCTCCCGGGGCAGCCCCAGCATTTT. The rearrangement joins TRBV7-2 to TRBJ1-5; D is unclear. This CDR3 has 12 residues. V was pared by 5 bases and J by 7 bases, with 9 bases between. CDR1 is SGHTA, CDR2 FQGNSA, per germline. Supplemented by reference TRBV7-2 and TRBJ1-5, the full variable domain reads GAGVSQSPSNKVTEKGKDVELRCDPISGHTALYWYRQSLGQGLEFLIYFQGNSAPDKSGLPSDRFSAERTGGSVSTLTIQRTQQEDSAVYLCASSLPGQPQHFGDGTRLSIL.

The rearrangement joins TRBV7-9 to TRBJ1-2; D not certain. V was clipped by 4 bases and J by 4 bases, with 7 bases between them. The CDR3 runs to 12 residues. Germline lookup yields CDR1 SEHNR and CDR2 FQNEAQ (reference sequence). The CDR3 region has the DNA TGTGCCAGCAGCTCTGGGTTCTATGGCTACACCTTC. Its protein product is CASSSGFYGYTF.